This TCR beta chain was obtained from a study of blood T cell repertoires in COVID-19. Study background: Some COVID-19 samples were acute and others convalescent; all came from the United States, Italy and Spain.

Repertoires were generated with immunoSEQ multiplex PCR, while TCRdb's copy carries only in-frame clones and drops some. In the table there are 200,000 to 300,000 clones, more than 80% of which are singletons. The sequence was collected from a human donor in a cohort sampled during active COVID-19. Input material: peripheral blood.

The CDR3 DNA follows: TGTGCCAGCAGCTTGGATATAGCGGGAGGGCCTTACAATGAGCAGTTCTTC. Its translation: CASSLDIAGGPYNEQFF. The gene calls are TRBV5-5 and TRBJ2-1, with 11 bases fitting TRBD2. Per the germline V gene, CDR1 is SGHKS and CDR2 is YYEKEE (reference sequence). CDR3 length equals 17 residues. Trimming at V came to 0 bases and at J to 4 bases, leaving 6 bases not matched to a gene.